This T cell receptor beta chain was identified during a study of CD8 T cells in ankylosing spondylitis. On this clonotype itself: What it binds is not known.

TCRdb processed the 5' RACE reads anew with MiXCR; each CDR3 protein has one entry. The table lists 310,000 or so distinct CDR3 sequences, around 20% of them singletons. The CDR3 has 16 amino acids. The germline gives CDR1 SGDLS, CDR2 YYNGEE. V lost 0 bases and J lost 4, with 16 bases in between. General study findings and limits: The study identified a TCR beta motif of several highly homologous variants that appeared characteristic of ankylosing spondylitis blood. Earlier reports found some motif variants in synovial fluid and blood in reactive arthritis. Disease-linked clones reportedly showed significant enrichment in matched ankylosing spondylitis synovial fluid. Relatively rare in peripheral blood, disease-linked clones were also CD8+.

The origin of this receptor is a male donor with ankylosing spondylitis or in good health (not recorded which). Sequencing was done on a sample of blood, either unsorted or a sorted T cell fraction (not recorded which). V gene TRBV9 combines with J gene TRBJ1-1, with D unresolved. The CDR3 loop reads CASSVGADLVGTEAFF. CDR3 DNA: TGTGCCAGCAGCGTAGGGGCGGACCTGGTGGGCACTGAAGCTTTCTTT.